This T cell receptor beta chain was retrieved from a study of cytomegalovirus exposure and HLA in healthy donors (dated 2017 in TCRdb). Background for the entire study: The roughly 650 repertoires of the first cohort and the 95 to 150 validation repertoires were produced on the same platform, according to a later analysis. In addition to the first cohort of approximately 650 subjects, a separate validation cohort of 130 or so different subjects was used. High-throughput TCR immunosequencing, statistical association of individual TCRs with disease status, and machine learning were combined to predict cytomegalovirus infection status. The study aimed to test whether cataloging public T cell receptors could reveal signatures of past pathogen exposure. Findings and caveats that apply to the study as a whole: It was suggested by the authors that the approach could potentially be generalized to other disease states and immunological phenotypes. Most TCR sequences were seen in very few donors, while some public TCRs were found in many individuals. The classifier was reported to diagnose cytomegalovirus status with high specificity and sensitivity in both the original cohort and the validation cohort. A total of about 150 TCR beta chains were listed by the study as associated with cytomegalovirus. The validation cohort had no HLA typing available for a later analysis, so co-occurrence within that cohort was assessed over all 120 or so repertoires. A few of the identified cytomegalovirus-associated TCR beta chains were confirmed in vitro to be specific for cytomegalovirus antigens. Of the cluster scores, around 95% were above 0 in a later analysis, which found that TCRs clustered in the first cohort also tended to co-occur in the 120 or so validation repertoires.

On this clone: What this receptor recognizes is not known. No base quality values were provided; no much bigger clone lies one nucleotide off.

Library construction relied on the immunoSEQ multiplex PCR assay. In the authors' own workflow: A statistical classification framework was built to diagnose cytomegalovirus status from the catalog of TCR beta chain sequences. The table comes from immuneACCESS by way of TCRdb, which keeps in-frame sequences with V and J called. Part of the clones is missing from these tables; in studies checked, under half for an unresolved V gene and the rest for unknown reasons. The V and J calls and clone size come from that table; D and trimming were worked out from the DNA. The sample has around 95,000 clones on record, around 84% of them singletons. 20% to 25% of the sample rests with the top ten. The donors belonged to the validation cohort of under 150 subjects, which was separate from the roughly 680-subject first cohort. The germline V gene (reference sequence) gives CDR1 as GTSNPN and CDR2 as SVGIG. Taken from cysteine to phenylalanine, the CDR3 has 14 residues. This entry keeps only the CDR3 DNA: 42 bases, framed from base 1. For this chain, trimming is 3 bases at the V end and 2 bases at the J end, and the number of junction bases without a gene match is 5.

This clonotype was sampled from a man between 18 and 35 years old in good health and CMV-seropositive. The sequencing sample was made of PBMCs. This receptor chain uses TRBV30 and TRBJ1-2, and 8 junction bases match TRBD1. The CDR3 reads CAWRLQGGNYGYTF. The nucleotide sequence reads as follows: TGTGCCTGGAGGTTACAGGGGGGGAACTATGGCTACACCTTC.